This T cell receptor beta chain was obtained from a study of T cells in localized non-small cell lung cancer. Overall study results and limits: Clonality of T cells reached its maximum in uninvolved adjacent lung, surpassing tumor. In the blood, greater T cell density corresponded to longer overall survival.

TCRdb's copy holds only in-frame clones and misses some; the assay was immunoSEQ multiplex PCR. The table has 2,000 to 2,500 clones, 20% to 30% seen once. This clone was seen a few times. Its antigen is not identified. V gave up 2 bases and J gave up 2 bases; unmatched junction bases: 9. This CDR3 is 17 amino acids long. Germline lookup yields CDR1 SGHNT and CDR2 YENEEA. According to the study, adjacent lung free of atypia was obtained at least 2 cm from the tumor margin. This TCR was recovered from a man aged 40 to 70 with stage II squamous cell lung carcinoma. The sequenced sample was normal lung tissue next to the tumor, obtained before any cancer treatment. This sequence joins TRBV11-3 and TRBJ2-7; 10 bases map to TRBD2. DNA for the CDR3: TGTGCCAGCAGCTTACTAGCGGGGGACCCGAGGGCCTACGAGCAGTACTTC. This sequence encodes CASSLLAGDPRAYEQYF. The whole variable domain, remainder taken from reference TRBV11-3 and TRBJ2-7, is EAGVVQSPRYKIIEKKQPVAFWCNPISGHNTLYWYLQNLGQGPELLIRYENEEAVDDSQLPKDRFSAERLKGVDSTLKIQPAELGDSAVYLCASSLLAGDPRAYEQYFGPGTRLTVT.